These T cell receptor beta chains were read from a single sample in a study of cytomegalovirus exposure and HLA in healthy donors. Sequencing used immunoSEQ multiplex PCR; TCRdb keeps in-frame clones, though not all of them. This sample yields 200,000 to 300,000 clones, of which 80% to 95% are seen a single time; 3.1% belongs to the top ten. Source material: PBMCs. These receptors all stem from a woman aged 25 to 39 in good health and CMV-seronegative. CDR3s leave out the opening cysteine and the closing phenylalanine or tryptophan. Fields, in order: V gene, J gene, CDR3 protein.

>TRBV7-2|TRBJ2-1
ASSLILGSGGNEQF
>TRBV4-1|TRBJ2-7
ASSQDPRSGTHEQY
>TRBV5-1|TRBJ2-7
ASSLADGPYEQY
>TRBV15|TRBJ2-5
ATSKDRALETQY
>TRBV2|TRBJ2-2
ASSVRTNTGELF
>TRBV19|TRBJ2-1
ASSTSGNEQF
>TRBV27|TRBJ2-7
ASSWGQDYEQY
>TRBV5-1|TRBJ2-5
ASSPGPQETQY
>TRBV27|TRBJ2-1
ASSPGGPHEQF
>TRBV28|TRBJ1-4
ASSLSTGGREKLF
>TRBV18|TRBJ2-5
ASLGTGQETQY
>TRBV2|TRBJ2-7
ASNKLAGGIYEQY
>TRBV6-1|TRBJ1-5
ASSEVGPSNQPQH
>TRBV5-6|TRBJ1-1
ASSPTGNTEAF
>TRBV7-6|TRBJ2-5
ASSLGSGRPQETQY
>TRBV28|TRBJ2-2
ASSPTSGNQETGELF
>TRBV5-3|TRBJ2-1
ARSWLDERSYNEQF
>TRBV19|TRBJ2-7
ASSIDFSDEQY
>TRBV7-2|TRBJ1-2
ASSLAHQDGYT
>TRBV4-2|TRBJ1-1
ASSQGTGGMGKGTEAF
>TRBV5-1|TRBJ2-7
ASSHDRGLIEQY
>TRBV6-5|TRBJ2-5
ASSYGEEQY
>TRBV7-3|TRBJ2-2
ASRQTFSTGELF
>TRBV9|TRBJ2-7
ASSVNRQGYEQY
>TRBV9|TRBJ2-7
ASSRTDYYEQY
>TRBV9|TRBJ2-7
ASSPGTGPYEQY
>TRBV7-2|TRBJ2-5
ASSFGDTYQETQY
>TRBV28|TRBJ2-4
ASSSGQADIQY
>TRBV5-6|TRBJ2-1
ASSLRLAGALRGNEQF
>TRBV19|TRBJ2-1
ASTEGGSNNEQF
>TRBV27|TRBJ2-1
ASGDGSYNEQF
>TRBV15|TRBJ2-7
ATSVSFSGGSEQY
>TRBV7-9|TRBJ2-5
ASSLVVGGPKTQY
>TRBV29-1|TRBJ2-7
SVEINYEQY
>TRBV12-5|TRBJ2-1
ASGLVPDGRVNYNEQF
>TRBV6-6|TRBJ2-7
ASSGVRREGAYEQY
>TRBV14|TRBJ2-1
ASSQDFPKVVDNEQF
>TRBV19|TRBJ2-1
ASSISSASFNEQF
>TRBV6-4|TRBJ2-5
ASSPTEKETQY
>TRBV4-1|TRBJ2-3
ASSRPGTTLGDTQY